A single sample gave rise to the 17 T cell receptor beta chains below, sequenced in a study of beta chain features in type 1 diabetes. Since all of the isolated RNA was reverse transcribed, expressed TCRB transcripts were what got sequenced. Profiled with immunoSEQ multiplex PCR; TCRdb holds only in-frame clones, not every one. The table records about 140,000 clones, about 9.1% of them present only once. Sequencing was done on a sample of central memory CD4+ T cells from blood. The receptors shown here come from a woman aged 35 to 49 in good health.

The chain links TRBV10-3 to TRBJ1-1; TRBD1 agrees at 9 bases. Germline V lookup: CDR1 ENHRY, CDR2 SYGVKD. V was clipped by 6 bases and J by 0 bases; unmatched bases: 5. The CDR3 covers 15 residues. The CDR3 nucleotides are TGTGCCATCAGGTCGGACAGGGGAATGAACACTGAAGCTTTCTTT. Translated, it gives CAIRSDRGMNTEAFF.

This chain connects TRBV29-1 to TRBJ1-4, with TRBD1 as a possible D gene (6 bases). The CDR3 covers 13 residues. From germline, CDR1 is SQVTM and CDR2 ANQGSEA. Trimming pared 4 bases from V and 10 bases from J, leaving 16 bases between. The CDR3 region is CSVGETGEVKLFF. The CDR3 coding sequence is TGCAGCGTTGGGGAGACAGGAGAGGTAAAACTGTTTTTT.

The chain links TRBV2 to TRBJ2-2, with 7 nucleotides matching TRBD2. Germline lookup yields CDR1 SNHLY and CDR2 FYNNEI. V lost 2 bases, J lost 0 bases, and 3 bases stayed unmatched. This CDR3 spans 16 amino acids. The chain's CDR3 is CASSEQGLANTGELFF. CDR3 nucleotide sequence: TGTGCCAGCAGTGAACAAGGACTAGCGAACACCGGGGAGCTGTTTTTT.

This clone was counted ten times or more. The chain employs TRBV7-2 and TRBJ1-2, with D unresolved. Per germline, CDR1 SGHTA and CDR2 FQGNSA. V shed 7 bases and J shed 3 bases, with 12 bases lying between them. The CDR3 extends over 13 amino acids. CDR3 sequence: CASTDGQDYGYTF. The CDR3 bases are TGTGCCAGCACCGATGGGCAGGACTATGGCTACACCTTC.

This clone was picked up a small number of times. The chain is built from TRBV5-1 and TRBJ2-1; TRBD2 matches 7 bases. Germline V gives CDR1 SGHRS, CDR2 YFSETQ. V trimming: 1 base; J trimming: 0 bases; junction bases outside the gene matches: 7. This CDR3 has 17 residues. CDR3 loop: CASSLFPSGLSYNEQFF. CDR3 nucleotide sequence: TGCGCCAGCAGCTTGTTTCCTAGCGGTCTCTCCTACAATGAGCAGTTCTTC.

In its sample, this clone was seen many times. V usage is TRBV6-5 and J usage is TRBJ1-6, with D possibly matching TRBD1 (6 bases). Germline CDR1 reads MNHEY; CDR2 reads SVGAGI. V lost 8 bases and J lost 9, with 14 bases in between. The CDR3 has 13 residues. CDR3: CASWGQGSSPLHF. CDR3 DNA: TGTGCCAGCTGGGGGCAGGGGAGTTCACCCCTCCACTTT.

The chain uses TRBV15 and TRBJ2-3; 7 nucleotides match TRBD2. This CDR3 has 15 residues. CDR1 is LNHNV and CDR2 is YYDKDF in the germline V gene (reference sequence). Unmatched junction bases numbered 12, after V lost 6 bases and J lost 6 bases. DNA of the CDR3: TGTGCCACCAGTGCTGGCGGGGGATTTCCCGATACGCAGTATTTT. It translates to CATSAGGGFPDTQYF. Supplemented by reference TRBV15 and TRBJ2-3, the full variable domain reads DAMVIQNPRYQVTQFGKPVTLSCSQTLNHNVMYWYQQKSSQAPKLLFHYYDKDFNNEADTPDNFQSRRPNTSFCFLDIRSPGLGDTAMYLCATSAGGGFPDTQYFGPGTRLTVL.

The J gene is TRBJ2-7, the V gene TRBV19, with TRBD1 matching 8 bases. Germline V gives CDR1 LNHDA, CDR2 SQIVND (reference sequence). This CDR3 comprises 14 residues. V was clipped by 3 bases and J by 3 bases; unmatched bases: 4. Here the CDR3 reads CASSIGQGGYEQYF. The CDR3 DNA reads TGTGCCAGTAGTATCGGACAGGGAGGCTACGAGCAGTACTTC. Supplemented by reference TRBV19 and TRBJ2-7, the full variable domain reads DGGITQSPKYLFRKEGQNVTLSCEQNLNHDAMYWYRQDPGQGLRLIYYSQIVNDFQKGDIAEGYSVSREKKESFPLTVTSAQKNPTAFYLCASSIGQGGYEQYFGPGTRLTVT.

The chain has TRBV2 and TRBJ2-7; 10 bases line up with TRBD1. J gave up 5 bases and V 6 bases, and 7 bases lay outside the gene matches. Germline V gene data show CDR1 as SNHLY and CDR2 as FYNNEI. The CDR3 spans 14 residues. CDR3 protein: CASRAGQGLHEQYF. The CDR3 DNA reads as TGTGCCAGCAGGGCGGGACAGGGGCTCCACGAGCAGTACTTC.

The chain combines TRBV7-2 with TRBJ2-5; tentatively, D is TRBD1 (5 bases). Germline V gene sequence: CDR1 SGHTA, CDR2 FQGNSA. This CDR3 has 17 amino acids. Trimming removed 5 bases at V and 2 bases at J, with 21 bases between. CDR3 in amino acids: CASSQGSDARGQETQYF. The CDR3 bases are TGTGCCAGCAGCCAAGGATCAGATGCTAGGGGTCAAGAGACCCAGTACTTC.

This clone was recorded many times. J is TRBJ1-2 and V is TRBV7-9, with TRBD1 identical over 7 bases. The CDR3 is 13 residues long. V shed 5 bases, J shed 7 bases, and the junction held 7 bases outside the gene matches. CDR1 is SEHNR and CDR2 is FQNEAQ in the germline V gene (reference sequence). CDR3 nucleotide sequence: TGTGCCAGCAGCCGCGACAGGGTTGTTGGCTACACCTTC. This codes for CASSRDRVVGYTF.

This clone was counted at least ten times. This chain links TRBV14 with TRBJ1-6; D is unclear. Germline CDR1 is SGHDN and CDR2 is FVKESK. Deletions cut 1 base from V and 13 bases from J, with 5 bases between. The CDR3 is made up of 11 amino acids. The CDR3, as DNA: TGTGCCAGCAGCCAAGGTCTCCCCCTCCACTTT. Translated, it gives CASSQGLPLHF.

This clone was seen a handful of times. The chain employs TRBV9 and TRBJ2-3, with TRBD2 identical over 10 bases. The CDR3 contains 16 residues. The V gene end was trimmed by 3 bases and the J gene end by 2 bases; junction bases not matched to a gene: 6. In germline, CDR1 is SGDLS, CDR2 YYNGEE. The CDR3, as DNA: TGTGCCAGCAGCGCATGGACTAGCGGATACACAGATACGCAGTATTTT. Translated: CASSAWTSGYTDTQYF.

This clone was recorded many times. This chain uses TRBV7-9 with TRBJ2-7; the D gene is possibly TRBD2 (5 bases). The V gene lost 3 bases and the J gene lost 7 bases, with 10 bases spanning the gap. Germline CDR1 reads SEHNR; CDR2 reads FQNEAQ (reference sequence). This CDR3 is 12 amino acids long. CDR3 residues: CASSFARGEQYF. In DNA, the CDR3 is TGTGCCAGCAGCTTCGCCCGAGGGGAGCAGTACTTC. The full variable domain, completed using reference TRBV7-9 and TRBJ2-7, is DTGVSQNPRHKITKRGQNVTFRCDPISEHNRLYWYRQTLGQGPEFLTYFQNEAQLEKSRLLSDRFSAERPKGSFSTLEIQRTEQGDSAMYLCASSFARGEQYFGPGTRLTVT.

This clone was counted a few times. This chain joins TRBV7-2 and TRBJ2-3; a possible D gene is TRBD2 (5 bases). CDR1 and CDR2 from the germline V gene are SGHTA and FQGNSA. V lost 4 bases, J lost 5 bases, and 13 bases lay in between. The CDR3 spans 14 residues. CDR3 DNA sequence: TGTGCCAGCAGCTCCCGGGGTTTGGGAGATACGCAGTATTTT. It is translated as CASSSRGLGDTQYF.

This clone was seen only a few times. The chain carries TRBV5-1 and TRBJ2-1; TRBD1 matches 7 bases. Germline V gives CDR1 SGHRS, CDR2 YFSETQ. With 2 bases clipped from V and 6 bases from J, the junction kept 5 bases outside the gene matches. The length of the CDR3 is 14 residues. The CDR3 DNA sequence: TGCGCCAGCAGCTTTGACAGGGCTCTCAATGAGCAGTTCTTC. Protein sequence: CASSFDRALNEQFF.

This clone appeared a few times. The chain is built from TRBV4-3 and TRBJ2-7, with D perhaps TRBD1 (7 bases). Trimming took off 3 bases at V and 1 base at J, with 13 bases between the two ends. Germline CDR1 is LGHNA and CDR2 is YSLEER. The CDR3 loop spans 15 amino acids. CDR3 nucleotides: TGCGCCAGCAGCCAGACTAGACAGGGTTCCTACGAGCAGTACTTC. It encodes CASSQTRQGSYEQYF.